This T cell receptor beta chain appears in the sequencing data of a study of shared clonotypes between healthy human individuals. This clone was observed a single time. Its antigen remains unknown. Cells designated naive CD8 were CD45RO-negative and were positively selected for CCR7, with terminally differentiated effector memory CD45RA+ cells excluded. J gave up 0 bases and V 7 bases, and 9 bases lay outside the gene matches. This CDR3 has 16 residues. Germline lookup yields CDR1 MRHNA and CDR2 SNTAGT. The assay was immunoSEQ multiplex PCR, and TCRdb's table has in-frame clones only and misses some. The table records about 2 million clones, over 85% of them present only once. Study findings and constraints: With few donors, the genetic and exposure-history diversity represented was limited.

The TCR was taken from a man younger than 35 in good health. The sample taken for sequencing was naive CD8+ T cells sorted from blood. The rearrangement links TRBV6-4 to TRBJ1-5; the match to TRBD1 covers 7 bases. The CDR3 DNA reads TGTGCCAGCAACCCGGGGACAGCAAATAGCAATCAGCCCCAGCATTTT. Amino acid sequence: CASNPGTANSNQPQHF.